These 27 T cell receptor beta chains were all obtained from the same sample, sequenced in a study of shared clonotypes between healthy human individuals (TCRdb year 2020). Libraries were constructed by the immunoSEQ multiplex PCR assay. Drawn from immuneACCESS, this table holds only the in-frame rearrangements with V and J called that TCRdb kept. Clones are partly lost; checked studies trace under half to an unresolved V gene and leave the rest unexplained. Within this sample are about 2 million clones, with less than 95% of them counted one time only. The ten largest clones add up to less than 1.5% of the sample. For the CD8 naive samples, CD45RO-negative cells were positively selected for CCR7, yielding a CD45RA+CCR7+ population from which TemRA cells were excluded. The sequenced sample was naive CD8+ T cells sorted from blood. The sample's cell subset or site label, in plain terms: CD45RA+CCR7+. The origin of the receptors is a man between 18 and 35 years old in good health.

The V gene is TRBV5-1, the J gene TRBJ2-6; 11 nucleotides line up with TRBD1. The germline V gene encodes CDR1 SGHRS and CDR2 YFSETQ. The ends lost 0 bases at V and 0 bases at J; junction bases unmatched: 8. The CDR3 has 20 amino acids. The CDR3 loop is CASSLEPGQGVISGANVLTF. The CDR3 DNA is TGCGCCAGCAGCTTGGAACCGGGACAGGGGGTGATCTCTGGGGCCAACGTCCTGACTTTC. The complete variable domain, with remaining parts taken from reference TRBV5-1 and TRBJ2-6, reads KAGVTQTPRYLIKTRGQQVTLSCSPISGHRSVSWYQQTPGQGLQFLFEYFSETQRNKGNFPGRFSGRQFSNSRSEMNVSTLELGDSALYLCASSLEPGQGVISGANVLTFGAGSRLTVL.

The genes are TRBV9 and TRBJ1-2; TRBD1 matches at 8 bases. The V gene's germline CDR1 is SGDLS and CDR2 YYNGEE. Trimming at V came to 3 bases and at J to 8 bases, leaving 9 bases not matched to a gene. This CDR3 spans 14 amino acids. Written as DNA, the CDR3 is TGTGCCAGCAGCGGGACAGGGCACGGTTTAGGCTACACCTTC. It translates to CASSGTGHGLGYTF.

The CDR3 here is CASSRLGGAGTDTQYF. The CDR3 coding sequence is TGCGCCAGCAGCCGGCTCGGGGGGGCCGGCACAGATACGCAGTATTTT. This chain links TRBV4-1 with TRBJ2-3; 8 positions match TRBD2. The CDR3 sequence is 16 residues long. J lost 1 base, V lost 4 bases, and 7 bases had no gene match. CDR1 is MGHRA, CDR2 YSYEKL, per germline.

The rearrangement joins TRBV9 to TRBJ1-2; D not certain. CDR1 and CDR2 from the germline V gene are SGDLS and YYNGEE. Trimming pared 3 bases from V and 2 bases from J, leaving 8 bases between. There are 13 residues in the CDR3. DNA of the CDR3: TGTGCCAGCAGCGGTGCGGAGAACTATGGCTACACCTTC. It specifies CASSGAENYGYTF.

The gene calls are TRBV30 and TRBJ2-7, with TRBD1 identical over 7 bases. There are 18 residues in the CDR3. Germline values: CDR1 GTSNPN, CDR2 SVGIG (reference sequence). J gave up 0 bases and V 1 base, and 15 bases lay outside the gene matches. The CDR3: CAWSERDSSLFSSYEQYF. CDR3 coding DNA: TGTGCCTGGAGTGAAAGGGACAGTTCACTGTTCAGCTCCTACGAGCAGTACTTC.

The rearrangement joins TRBV5-4 to TRBJ1-1; weak D call: TRBD1 (5 bases). Germline-derived CDR1 and CDR2 are SGHNT and YYREEE (reference sequence). The V gene lost 4 bases and the J gene lost 1 base, with 11 bases spanning the gap. The CDR3 sequence is 14 residues long. The CDR3 region is CASSVIGGNTEAFF. The CDR3 bases are TGTGCCAGCAGCGTGATCGGGGGGAACACTGAAGCTTTCTTT. The whole variable domain, filled in from reference TRBV5-4 and TRBJ1-1, reads ETGVTQSPTHLIKTRGQQVTLRCSSQSGHNTVSWYQQALGQGPQFIFQYYREEENGRGNFPPRFSGLQFPNYSSELNVNALELDDSALYLCASSVIGGNTEAFFGQGTRLTVV.

V usage is TRBV7-9 and J usage is TRBJ2-3; D may be TRBD1 (6 bases). Germline values: CDR1 SEHNR, CDR2 FQNEAQ (reference sequence). The CDR3 runs 16 residues. The V and J ends lost 3 bases and 3 bases respectively, with 16 bases between them. CDR3 DNA: TGTGCCAGCAGCTTGCAAGGACAGCTTAAAACAGATACGCAGTATTTT. Translation: CASSLQGQLKTDTQYF.

This chain links TRBV9 with TRBJ2-7; D possibly corresponds to TRBD2 (7 bases). The CDR3 contains 15 residues. The V gene lost 3 bases and the J gene lost 2 bases, with 15 bases spanning the gap. CDR1 SGDLS and CDR2 YYNGEE come from the germline V gene. The CDR3 region has the DNA TGTGCCAGCAGCGAGGGGGGGAGTTTCGCCTACGAGCAGTACTTC. This sequence encodes CASSEGGSFAYEQYF. Using reference TRBV9 and TRBJ2-7 for the parts outside the CDR3, the full variable domain is DSGVTQTPKHLITATGQRVTLRCSPRSGDLSVYWYQQSLDQGLQFLIQYYNGEERAKGNILERFSAQQFPDLHSELNLSSLELGDSALYFCASSEGGSFAYEQYFGPGTRLTVT.

This chain uses TRBV6-1 with TRBJ2-7; maybe TRBD2 (6 bases). V was clipped by 6 bases and J by 5 bases, with 17 bases between them. Germline V lookup: CDR1 MNHNS, CDR2 SASEGT. This CDR3 is 14 amino acids long. CDR3 sequence (DNA): TGTGCCAGCAGGGATCGGGAGCCGTACGACGAGCAGTACTTC. Its protein product is CASRDREPYDEQYF.

This clone has a single count. This chain uses TRBV27 with TRBJ2-5, with 7 bases fitting TRBD2. Germline V lookup: CDR1 MNHEY, CDR2 SMNVEV (reference sequence). This CDR3 has 13 residues. The V segment lost 0 bases and the J segment 7 bases; nucleotides outside the gene matches: 2. The CDR3 here is CASSLSGEGTQYF. CDR3 nucleotides: TGTGCCAGCAGTTTATCAGGGGAGGGGACCCAGTACTTC.

This chain connects TRBV7-9 to TRBJ1-1, with TRBD1 as a possible D gene (5 bases). V dropped 1 base and J dropped 7 bases, with 19 bases sitting between them. The CDR3 consists of 16 residues. Germline V lookup: CDR1 SEHNR, CDR2 FQNEAQ (reference sequence). The CDR3 protein is CASSLVFGDGKDEAFF. The CDR3 bases are TGTGCCAGCAGCTTAGTGTTCGGGGACGGGAAGGATGAAGCTTTCTTT.

The rearrangement links TRBV7-9 to TRBJ2-7, with no clear D. Per the germline V gene, CDR1 is SEHNR and CDR2 is FQNEAQ (reference sequence). Trimming left V 5 bases short and J 4 bases short, with 12 bases between. This CDR3 comprises 13 residues. DNA of the CDR3: TGTGCCAGCAGCCTACTGGACGAGTACGAGCAGTACTTC. It codes for CASSLLDEYEQYF.

The chain recombines TRBV25-1 with TRBJ2-4; TRBD2 matches 8 bases. V trimming: 1 base; J trimming: 3 bases; junction bases outside the gene matches: 2. Germline CDR1 is MGHDK and CDR2 is SYGVNS. The CDR3 loop spans 15 amino acids. This CDR3 is CASSEFSGGKNIQYF. DNA of the CDR3: TGTGCCAGCAGTGAATTCAGCGGGGGCAAAAACATTCAGTACTTC.

The V and J genes are TRBV15 and TRBJ1-1; the D is unclear. CDR3 length: 16 amino acids. The germline gives CDR1 LNHNV, CDR2 YYDKDF (reference sequence). The V gene lost 0 bases and the J gene lost 0 bases, with 11 bases spanning the gap. This chain's CDR3 is CATSRDLLNLNTEAFF. Written as DNA, the CDR3 is TGTGCCACCAGCAGAGATCTTTTGAACTTGAACACTGAAGCTTTCTTT.

The chain joins TRBV11-2 to TRBJ2-7; unclear D gene. This CDR3 has 15 amino acids. Germline V gene sequence: CDR1 SGHAT, CDR2 FQNNGV. The V end was cut by 1 base, the J end by 0 bases, with 10 bases between. The CDR3 DNA follows: TGTGCCAGCAGCTTAGCTCCAGGAGACTCCTACGAGCAGTACTTC. This encodes CASSLAPGDSYEQYF.

This chain links TRBV14 with TRBJ2-2; unclear D gene. V was shortened by 2 bases and J by 4 bases, with 14 bases between the two germline ends. Germline loops: CDR1 SGHDN, CDR2 FVKESK. The CDR3 contains 16 residues. The CDR3 loop is CASSQRVGRGTGELFF. In DNA, the CDR3 is TGTGCCAGCAGCCAAAGGGTTGGGCGAGGCACCGGGGAGCTGTTTTTT.

The J gene is TRBJ2-1, the V gene TRBV25-1, with D uncertain. Between the trimmed V and J ends, which lost 3 bases and 0 bases, there was a span of 6 bases. The CDR3 has 14 residues. CDR1 is MGHDK, CDR2 SYGVNS, per germline. In DNA, the CDR3 is TGTGCCAGCAGTGATAGGAGCTCCTACAATGAGCAGTTCTTC. This gives the protein CASSDRSSYNEQFF.

This chain's CDR3 is CASSLAGDRETQYF. CDR3 DNA sequence: TGCGCCAGCAGCTTGGCCGGTGACCGGGAGACCCAGTACTTC. V gene TRBV5-1 combines with J gene TRBJ2-5; no reliable D call. Per the germline V gene, CDR1 is SGHRS and CDR2 is YFSETQ. V was cut by 0 bases and J by 5 bases, with 11 bases left in between. There are 14 residues in the CDR3. The variable domain in full, with the rest retrieved from reference TRBV5-1 and TRBJ2-5, is KAGVTQTPRYLIKTRGQQVTLSCSPISGHRSVSWYQQTPGQGLQFLFEYFSETQRNKGNFPGRFSGRQFSNSRSEMNVSTLELGDSALYLCASSLAGDRETQYFGPGTRLLVL.

The chain links TRBV5-1 to TRBJ1-4; TRBD1 is a possible D gene (5 bases). CDR3 length: 18 amino acids. Trimming took off 3 bases at V and 6 bases at J, with 24 bases between the two ends. CDR1 and CDR2 (germline): SGHRS, YFSETQ. The CDR3 sequence is CASSSSRGPYFIYEKLFF. In DNA form, the CDR3 reads TGCGCCAGCAGCTCCTCCCGGGGCCCCTATTTTATTTATGAAAAACTGTTTTTT.

The J gene is TRBJ2-2, the V gene TRBV4-3, with TRBD2 identical over 13 bases. The J segment lost 7 bases and the V segment lost 1 base, leaving 6 bases of the junction unmatched. This CDR3 spans 17 amino acids. Germline CDR1 reads LGHNA; CDR2 reads YSLEER. The CDR3 protein is CASSQGLAGGEDGELFF. The CDR3, as DNA: TGCGCCAGCAGCCAAGGACTAGCGGGAGGAGAGGACGGGGAGCTGTTTTTT.

The chain combines TRBV2 with TRBJ1-1, with D tentatively TRBD1 (5 bases). The V end lost 3 bases, the J end lost 3 bases, and 11 bases lay between the germline ends. The CDR3 extends over 14 amino acids. Looked up from germline, CDR1 is SNHLY and CDR2 is FYNNEI. Here the CDR3 reads CASSDRGGYTEAFF. CDR3 nucleotides: TGTGCCAGCAGTGATCGGGGGGGTTACACTGAAGCTTTCTTT. Complete variable domain (other parts from reference TRBV2 and TRBJ1-1): EPEVTQTPSHQVTQMGQEVILRCVPISNHLYFYWYRQILGQKVEFLVSFYNNEISEKSEIFDDQFSVERPDGSNFTLKIRSTKLEDSAMYFCASSDRGGYTEAFFGQGTRLTVV.

The chain links TRBV5-4 to TRBJ2-5, with a tentative D call TRBD1 (6 bases). Germline assignment: CDR1 SGHNT and CDR2 YYREEE (reference sequence). The length of the CDR3 is 12 residues. V was cut by 6 bases and J by 3 bases, with 9 bases left in between. For the CDR3, the DNA is TGTGCCAGCACGAGGGGGAAAGAGACCCAGTACTTC. As protein: CASTRGKETQYF.

In regard to this clone: Within the sample, other DNA sequences also encode this same CDR3. The genes are TRBV27 and TRBJ2-1; D gene ambiguous. The CDR3 has 14 amino acids. CDR1 is MNHEY and CDR2 is SMNVEV in the germline V gene (reference sequence). The V gene lost 5 bases and the J gene lost 4 bases, with 12 bases spanning the gap. DNA of the CDR3: TGTGCCAGCAGTCTCGGACGGAGTTACAATGAGCAGTTCTTC. It yields the protein CASSLGRSYNEQFF.

This chain connects TRBV6-5 to TRBJ2-5; D not resolved. The CDR3 loop spans 15 amino acids. V lost 0 bases to trimming and J lost 7 bases, with 15 bases between them. Looked up from germline, CDR1 is MNHEY and CDR2 is SVGAGI. Here the CDR3 reads CASSYSNSDVGTQYF. The CDR3 DNA sequence: TGTGCCAGCAGTTACTCGAACTCCGATGTCGGGACCCAGTACTTC.

The V gene is TRBV5-1, the J gene TRBJ2-7; perhaps TRBD1 as D (6 bases). The length of the CDR3 is 16 residues. Germline values: CDR1 SGHRS, CDR2 YFSETQ. V gave up 4 bases and J gave up 2 bases, with 19 bases separating them. CDR3 DNA: TGCGCCAGCAGCCAACTCGGGGACATGGAAGCCTACGAGCAGTACTTC. Translation: CASSQLGDMEAYEQYF.

Worth noting for this clone: An end of the junction does not agree with germline; a read error may underlie this. This chain uses TRBV7-9 with TRBJ2-2; 11 bases align to TRBD2. The CDR3 is made up of 17 amino acids. Per germline, CDR1 SEHNR and CDR2 FQNEAQ (reference sequence). CDR3: CASSSFSGRAKTGELFF. The CDR3 nucleotides are TGTGCCAGCAGCTCTTTTAGCGGGAGGGCGAAAACCGGGGAGCTGTTTTTT.

Remarks on this clone: This CDR3 is also generated by other DNA sequences in the sample. The chain uses TRBV6-6 and TRBJ2-7; D is unresolved. This CDR3 has 12 amino acids. The V end lost 2 bases, the J end lost 2 bases, and 4 bases lay between the germline ends. Germline V gene lookup returns CDR1 MNHNY and CDR2 SVGAGI (reference sequence). The CDR3 sequence: CASSYPPYEQYF. The CDR3 coding sequence is TGTGCCAGCAGTTACCCACCCTACGAGCAGTACTTC.